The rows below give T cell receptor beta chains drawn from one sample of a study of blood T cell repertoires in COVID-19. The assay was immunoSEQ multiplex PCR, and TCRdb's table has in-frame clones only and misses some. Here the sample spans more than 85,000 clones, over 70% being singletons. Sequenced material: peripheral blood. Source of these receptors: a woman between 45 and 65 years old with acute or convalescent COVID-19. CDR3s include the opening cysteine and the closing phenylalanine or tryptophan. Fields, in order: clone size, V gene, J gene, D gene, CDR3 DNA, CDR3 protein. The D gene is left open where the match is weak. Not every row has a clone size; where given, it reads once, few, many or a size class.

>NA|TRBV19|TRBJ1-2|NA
TGTGCCAGTACCCCCGCAGGGAACTATGGCTACACCTTC
CASTPAGNYGYTF
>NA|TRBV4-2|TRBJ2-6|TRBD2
TGTGCCAGCAGCCAAGATGAGCGGGGGGGCCGGTGGGCCAACGTCCTGACTTTC
CASSQDERGGRWANVLTF
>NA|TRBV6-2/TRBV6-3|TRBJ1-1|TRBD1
TGTGCCAGCAGTTTCACAGGGGGATGGACTGAAGCTTTCTTT
CASSFTGGWTEAFF
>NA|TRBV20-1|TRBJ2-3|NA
TGCAGTGCCCGCAGGGTTGATACGCAGTATTTT
CSARRVDTQYF
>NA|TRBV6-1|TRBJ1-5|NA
TGTGCCAGCAGTGAGAGAGGACAGTTAGCGGGTCAGCCCCAGCATTTT
CASSERGQLAGQPQHF
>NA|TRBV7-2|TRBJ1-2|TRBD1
TGTGCCAGCAGCTCACAGGGGGCAAGTAACTATGGCTACACCTTC
CASSSQGASNYGYTF
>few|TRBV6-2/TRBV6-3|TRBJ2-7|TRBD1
TGTGCCAGCAGTTACAGGGACAGGGGGCAAATGGACTTC
CASSYRDRGQMDF
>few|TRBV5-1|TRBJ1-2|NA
TGCGCCAGCAGCTTGGAGACAGGCCTATATGGCTACACCTTC
CASSLETGLYGYTF
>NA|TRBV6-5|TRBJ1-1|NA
TGTGCCAGCAGTCCTCTGAACACTGAAGCTTTCTTT
CASSPLNTEAFF
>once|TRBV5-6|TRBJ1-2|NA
TGTGCCAGCAGCCCGGGGGGACCGGGGCAACATTATGGCTACACCTTC
CASSPGGPGQHYGYTF